Listed below are T cell receptor beta chains from one sample, sequenced in a study of T cell responses to AZD1222 COVID-19 vaccine. Only in-frame clones appear in the TCRdb table, and some are missing; sequencing was by immunoSEQ multiplex PCR. The sample has 250,000 to 300,000 clones; almost 95% are singletons. The sample consisted of peripheral blood, taken 28 days after the second AZD1222 dose. The source of these receptors is an adult who received the AZD1222 COVID-19 vaccine. The CDR3 runs from the conserved cysteine through the conserved F or W. The order of the fields is V gene, J gene, D gene, clone size, CDR3 protein, CDR3 DNA. D genes are given only for firm matches. Some rows have no size entry. The others give once, few or many, or a class for an expanded clone.

V: TRBV30; J: TRBJ2-1; D: -; size: -; CDR3: CAWSVKRSSYNEQFF; DNA: TGTGCCTGGAGTGTGAAACGGAGCTCCTACAATGAGCAGTTCTTC
V: TRBV21-1; J: TRBJ1-2; D: -; size: -; CDR3: CASSKDPYGYTF; DNA: TGTGCCAGCAGCAAAGACCCCTATGGCTACACCTTC
V: TRBV10-3; J: TRBJ1-5; D: -; size: -; CDR3: CAISEGGLKANQPQHF; DNA: TGTGCCATCAGTGAGGGGGGTCTCAAGGCCAATCAGCCCCAGCATTTT
V: TRBV18; J: TRBJ2-1; D: TRBD2; size: -; CDR3: CASSPRASGENEQFF; DNA: TGTGCCAGCTCACCAAGGGCTAGCGGGGAGAATGAGCAGTTCTTC
V: TRBV19; J: TRBJ2-7; D: -; size: -; CDR3: CATTMTETSYEQYF; DNA: TGTGCCACTACGATGACAGAAACCTCCTACGAGCAGTACTTC
V: TRBV12-3/TRBV12-4; J: TRBJ1-1; D: -; size: -; CDR3: CASSRWQTEAFF; DNA: TGTGCCAGCAGTCGGTGGCAAACTGAAGCTTTCTTT
V: TRBV4-1; J: TRBJ1-5; D: -; size: -; CDR3: CASSQGLSNQPQHF; DNA: TGCGCCAGCAGCCAGGGACTCTCTAATCAGCCCCAGCATTTT
V: TRBV5-1; J: TRBJ1-1; D: -; size: -; CDR3: CASSLAGDTEAFF; DNA: TGCGCCAGCAGCTTGGCAGGGGATACTGAAGCTTTCTTT
V: TRBV29-1; J: TRBJ2-3; D: -; size: -; CDR3: CSVASTDTQYF; DNA: TGCAGCGTTGCAAGCACAGATACGCAGTATTTT
V: TRBV19; J: TRBJ1-5; D: -; size: -; CDR3: CASRPLGVSNQPQHF; DNA: TGTGCCAGTAGACCCCTAGGGGTTAGCAATCAGCCCCAGCATTTT
V: TRBV6-5; J: TRBJ2-2; D: TRBD1; size: -; CDR3: CASTRQGPNTGELFF; DNA: TGTGCCAGCACCAGACAGGGGCCGAACACCGGGGAGCTGTTTTTT
V: TRBV6-5; J: TRBJ1-2; D: -; size: -; CDR3: CASSTSPNTEEGYTF; DNA: TGTGCCAGCAGTACGAGCCCTAACACCGAGGAAGGCTACACCTTC
V: TRBV18; J: TRBJ2-7; D: TRBD2; size: -; CDR3: CASSPPGLAGDYEQYF; DNA: TGTGCCAGCTCACCACCGGGACTAGCGGGAGACTACGAGCAGTACTTC
V: TRBV5-4; J: TRBJ2-1; D: TRBD2; size: -; CDR3: CASSPWLLAGGRNEQFF; DNA: TGTGCCAGCAGCCCTTGGCTCCTAGCGGGGGGGAGGAATGAGCAGTTCTTC
V: TRBV5-8; J: TRBJ1-5; D: -; size: once; CDR3: CASSFGSNQPQHF; DNA: TGTGCCAGCAGCTTCGGGAGCAATCAGCCCCAGCATTTT
V: TRBV12-3/TRBV12-4; J: TRBJ2-5; D: -; size: -; CDR3: CASTPKVGAQYF; DNA: TGTGCCAGCACCCCAAAAGTTGGGGCCCAGTACTTC
V: TRBV27; J: TRBJ2-7; D: TRBD1; size: -; CDR3: CASTPGTGGYEQYF; DNA: TGTGCCAGCACACCCGGGACAGGGGGCTACGAGCAGTACTTC
V: TRBV6-6; J: TRBJ2-5; D: -; size: -; CDR3: CASQEGGRVSQYF; DNA: TGTGCCAGCCAGGAAGGGGGAAGGGTTTCCCAGTACTTC
V: TRBV2; J: TRBJ2-4; D: -; size: -; CDR3: CASSHQVLLAKNIQYF; DNA: TGTGCCAGCAGCCATCAGGTCCTCTTAGCCAAAAACATTCAGTACTTC
V: TRBV28; J: TRBJ2-1; D: -; size: -; CDR3: CASSSWTLRSYNEQFF; DNA: TGTGCCAGCAGTTCCTGGACACTCCGCTCCTACAATGAGCAGTTCTTC
V: TRBV11-1; J: TRBJ1-1; D: -; size: -; CDR3: CASSSFRNTEAFF; DNA: TGTGCCAGCAGCTCCTTCAGGAACACTGAAGCTTTCTTT
V: TRBV28; J: TRBJ1-2; D: TRBD1; size: -; CDR3: CASRPTGGNYGYTF; DNA: TGTGCCAGCAGGCCTACAGGGGGAAACTATGGCTACACCTTC
V: TRBV27; J: TRBJ1-5; D: -; size: -; CDR3: CASSYSGSNQPQHF; DNA: TGTGCCAGCAGTTATTCGGGAAGCAATCAGCCCCAGCATTTT
V: TRBV2; J: TRBJ1-2; D: -; size: -; CDR3: CASSEGGGGYGYTF; DNA: TGTGCCAGCAGTGAAGGGGGGGGAGGATATGGCTACACCTTC
V: TRBV27; J: TRBJ2-7; D: -; size: -; CDR3: CASSLWGASYEQYF; DNA: TGTGCCAGCAGTTTATGGGGCGCTTCCTACGAGCAGTACTTC
V: TRBV11-2; J: TRBJ2-7; D: -; size: -; CDR3: CASSLGQNYEQYF; DNA: TGTGCCAGCAGCTTAGGTCAGAACTACGAGCAGTACTTC
V: TRBV18; J: TRBJ2-2; D: -; size: -; CDR3: CASSQSNTGELFF; DNA: TGTGCCAGCTCCCAGTCGAACACCGGGGAGCTGTTTTTT
V: TRBV2; J: TRBJ2-2; D: TRBD1; size: few; CDR3: CASSLRTGKSGELFF; DNA: TGTGCCAGCAGTCTGCGGACAGGGAAGAGTGGGGAGCTGTTTTTT
V: TRBV29-1; J: TRBJ1-2; D: -; size: -; CDR3: CSVVGIYGYTF; DNA: TGCAGCGTTGTCGGAATCTATGGCTACACCTTC
V: TRBV7-2; J: TRBJ2-7; D: TRBD2; size: -; CDR3: CASSILAGVGHEQYF; DNA: TGTGCCAGCAGCATACTAGCGGGGGTAGGCCACGAGCAGTACTTC
V: TRBV6-2/TRBV6-3; J: TRBJ1-5; D: -; size: -; CDR3: CASSYPPGGSYQPQHF; DNA: TGTGCCAGCAGTTACCCGCCCGGGGGGAGCTATCAGCCCCAGCATTTT
V: TRBV28; J: TRBJ1-5; D: TRBD1; size: -; CDR3: CASSLGAPTGSWMTTHQPQHF; DNA: TGTGCCAGCAGTTTAGGGGCTCCGACAGGGAGTTGGATGACGACACATCAGCCCCAGCATTTT
V: TRBV18; J: TRBJ1-2; D: TRBD1; size: -; CDR3: CASSPGQGNYGYTF; DNA: TGTGCCAGCTCACCGGGACAGGGGAACTATGGCTACACCTTC
V: TRBV28; J: TRBJ2-2; D: TRBD2; size: -; CDR3: CASSFDRVLAGGITGELFF; DNA: TGTGCCAGCAGTTTTGACCGTGTGTTAGCGGGAGGCATCACCGGGGAGCTGTTTTTT
V: TRBV27; J: TRBJ2-3; D: TRBD2; size: -; CDR3: CASSSPSGGTHTQYF; DNA: TGTGCCAGCAGTTCCCCTAGCGGGGGCACTCATACGCAGTATTTT